This T cell receptor beta chain originates from a study of cytomegalovirus exposure and HLA in healthy donors. The study, taken as a whole, reports: There were approximately 150 TCR beta chains listed as cytomegalovirus-associated.

Researchers ran the PCR with 60 Vbeta and 13 Jbeta primers. Profiled with immunoSEQ multiplex PCR; TCRdb holds only in-frame clones, not every one. In the table there are around 300,000 clones, more than 55% of which are singletons. Germline loops: CDR1 MGHRA, CDR2 YSYEKL. The CDR3 totals 15 residues. A note on this clone: Antigen: not known.

The chain joins TRBV4-1 to TRBJ2-5; 7 nucleotides align to TRBD2. The end of the DNA aligns better with TRBJ2-7, so the J call may be wrong. This clonotype was obtained from a female donor in good health and CMV-seronegative. The sequenced sample was PBMCs. The CDR3 is CASSQLAASSYEQYF. The DNA of the CDR3 is TGCGCCAGCAGCCAACTAGCGGCTTCGTCCTACGAGCAGTACTTC.